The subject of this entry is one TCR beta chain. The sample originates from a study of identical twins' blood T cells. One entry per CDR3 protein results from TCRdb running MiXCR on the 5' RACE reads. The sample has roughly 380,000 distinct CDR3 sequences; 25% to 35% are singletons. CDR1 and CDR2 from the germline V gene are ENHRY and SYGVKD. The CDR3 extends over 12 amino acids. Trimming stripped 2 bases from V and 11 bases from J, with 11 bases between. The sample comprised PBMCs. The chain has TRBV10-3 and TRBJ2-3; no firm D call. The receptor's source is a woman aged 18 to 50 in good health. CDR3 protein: CAISERMLRQYF. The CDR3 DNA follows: TGTGCCATCAGTGAGAGAATGTTACGGCAGTATTTT.